Sequencing of this TCR beta chain was carried out in a study of blood T cell repertoires in COVID-19. Using immunoSEQ multiplex PCR, the repertoire was profiled, and TCRdb retains in-frame clones only, with some absent. The table includes 400,000 to 550,000 clones, 70% to 90% detected once. The germline gives CDR1 GTSNPN, CDR2 SVGIG (reference sequence). CDR3 size: 15 residues. V dropped 4 bases and J dropped 7; count of bases not matched to a gene: 10. Across about two dozen US areas, participants ranged in age from roughly 18 to 95 years. Membership in each cohort depended on participant-reported clinical history.

The TCR sequence derives from a woman aged 18-29 years with acute COVID-19. The V gene is TRBV30, the J gene TRBJ1-2; TRBD1 agrees at 12 bases. Source material: PBMCs or T cells enriched from blood (not recorded which). The CDR3 here is CAWTDPGTGGSGYTF. In DNA form, the CDR3 reads TGTGCCTGGACCGACCCCGGGACAGGGGGCTCTGGCTACACCTTC.